The text below deals with one T cell receptor beta chain. V lost 1 base, J lost 3 bases, and 9 bases lay in between. Per the germline V gene, CDR1 is MGHRA and CDR2 is YSYEKL. This CDR3 is 14 amino acids long. The data were taken from a study of PD-1 blockade in mismatch repair-deficient tumors. All patients were mismatch repair deficient, assessed by either PCR or immunohistochemistry. The protocol was immunoSEQ multiplex PCR, while the TCRdb copy is restricted to in-frame clones and leaves out a portion. The repertoire holds roughly 110,000 clones, over 60% seen once, with 4% to 6% in the top ten. The V gene is TRBV4-1, the J gene TRBJ2-5, with D perhaps matching TRBD1 (5 bases). The sequence was obtained from an adult with mismatch repair-deficient cancer. The sequenced sample was peripheral blood, obtained more than 58 weeks after starting pembrolizumab. CDR3 region: CASSQVGREETQYF. The CDR3 DNA sequence: TGCGCCAGCAGCCAAGTGGGCAGGGAAGAGACCCAGTACTTC.